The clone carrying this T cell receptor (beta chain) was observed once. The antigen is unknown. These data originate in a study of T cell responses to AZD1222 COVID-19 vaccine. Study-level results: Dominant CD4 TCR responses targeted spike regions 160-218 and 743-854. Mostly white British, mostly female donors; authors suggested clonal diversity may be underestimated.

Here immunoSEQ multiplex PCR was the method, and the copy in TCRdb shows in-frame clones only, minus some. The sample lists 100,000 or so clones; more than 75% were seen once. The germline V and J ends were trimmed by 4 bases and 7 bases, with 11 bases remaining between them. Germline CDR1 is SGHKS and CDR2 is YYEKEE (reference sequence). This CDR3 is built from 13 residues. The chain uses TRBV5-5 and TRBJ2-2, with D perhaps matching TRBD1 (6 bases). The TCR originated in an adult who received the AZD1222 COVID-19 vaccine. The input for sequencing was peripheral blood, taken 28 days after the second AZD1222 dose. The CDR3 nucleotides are TGTGCCAGCAGCAACAGGGTGGGCGGGGAGCTGTTTTTT. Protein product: CASSNRVGGELFF.